In its sample, the clone carrying this T cell receptor beta chain was seen a few times. Its target is not known. This sample stems from a study of lymphopenia after photon versus proton radiotherapy. Overall study results and limits: Better survival with proton therapy was suggested as possible, not demonstrated. After lymphocyte nadir, photon-treated repertoires showed oligoclonal expansion, especially CD8+ Temra.

Method: immunoSEQ multiplex PCR; TCRdb's copy keeps in-frame clones and lacks some. The table lists 40,000 or so clones, 85% of them singletons, with roughly 2.3% in the top ten. The CDR3 sequence is 15 residues long. The V gene end was trimmed by 1 base and the J gene end by 0 bases; junction bases not matched to a gene: 2. CDR1 is SGHTA, CDR2 FQGNSA, per germline. The chain is built from TRBV7-2 and TRBJ2-5; TRBD1 matches 7 bases. This sequence originates from a man aged 40-49 years with gastric cancer. The sequencing used peripheral blood, collected from a patient treated with photon-based radiotherapy. The DNA of the CDR3 is TGTGCCAGCAGCTTAGGAGACAGGGACCAAGAGACCCAGTACTTC. Translation gives CASSLGDRDQETQYF.